Below are 9 T cell receptor beta chains sequenced from a single sample in a study of T cell responses to AZD1222 COVID-19 vaccine (dated by TCRdb to the early 2020s). The label giving this sample's time point can be read as: baseline before first vaccination. Per the publication, the treatment or condition label means: meningococcal conjugate vaccine given as trial control. Library preparation used the immunoSEQ multiplex PCR assay. Here the immuneACCESS table is served through TCRdb, limited to in-frame sequences with V and J called. Missing clones are a known gap in these copies; in checked studies unresolved V genes cover under half, and the rest lacks a known reason. Within this sample are around 160,000 clones, with 75% to 90% of them counted one time only. About 4% of the sample rests with the top ten. Source: peripheral blood, taken on day 0 of MenACWY control vaccination. The receptors here all came from an adult in good health.

This sequence joins TRBV5-1 and TRBJ1-3; D remains unclear. Trimming removed 4 bases from V and 6 bases from J, with 23 bases in between. CDR1 is SGHRS, CDR2 YFSETQ, per germline. The CDR3 is 17 residues long. CDR3 nucleotides: TGCGCCAGCAGCCCCGGTACAATTGTGATGATGGAAAACACCATATATTTT. Translating it yields CASSPGTIVMMENTIYF.

The gene calls are TRBV6-5 and TRBJ1-2; D unresolved. The CDR3 covers 13 residues. From germline, CDR1 is MNHEY and CDR2 SVGAGI. V shed 6 bases and J shed 6 bases, with 14 bases lying between them. The CDR3 DNA reads TGTGCCAGCAGCAAGGAGTACGGGGATGGCTACACCTTC. It is translated as CASSKEYGDGYTF.

The chain combines TRBV27 with TRBJ1-4, with TRBD1 matching 10 bases. CDR1 and CDR2 from the germline V gene are MNHEY and SMNVEV (reference sequence). V shed 5 bases, J shed 4 bases, and the junction held 10 bases outside the gene matches. The CDR3 has 17 residues. The CDR3 sequence: CASSIGTGAAFNEKLFF. The CDR3 DNA sequence: TGTGCCAGCAGTATCGGGACAGGGGCCGCATTTAATGAAAAACTGTTTTTT.

This chain links TRBV28 with TRBJ1-1; TRBD1 matches at 9 bases. After removal of 5 bases from V and 3 bases from J, the junction contained 7 bases not matched to a gene. The germline V gene has CDR1 MDHEN and CDR2 SYDVKM. The CDR3 runs to 15 residues. For the CDR3, the DNA is TGTGCCAGCAGTCCGGGGGACAGGGCGGACACTGAAGCTTTCTTT. It is translated as CASSPGDRADTEAFF.

V usage is TRBV3-1 (or the pseudogene TRBV3-2) and J usage is TRBJ1-2; 9 nucleotides agree with TRBD1. The CDR3 covers 15 residues. Losses at the gene ends were 1 base for V and 4 bases for J; bases not matched to a gene: 4. Germline V gene data show CDR1 as LGHDT and CDR2 as YNNKEL (reference sequence). The CDR3 nucleotides are TGTGCCAGCAGCCAAGTAACAGGGGGCATCTATGGCTACACCTTC. Its translation: CASSQVTGGIYGYTF.

The chain employs TRBV2 and TRBJ2-3; D is tentatively TRBD1 or TRBD2 (5 bases each). This CDR3 is built from 15 residues. V lost 4 bases and J lost 5, with 16 bases in between. Germline V lookup: CDR1 SNHLY, CDR2 FYNNEI. CDR3 sequence (DNA): TGTGCCAGCAGTGTGGATGGGGCGGCGGGAGATACGCAGTATTTT. As protein: CASSVDGAAGDTQYF.

The rearrangement joins TRBV5-5 to TRBJ1-4, with 7 bases that match TRBD1. CDR3 length: 16 amino acids. Trimming cost V 2 bases and J 8 bases; bases outside gene matches: 12. CDR1 is SGHKS, CDR2 YYEKEE, per germline (reference sequence). CDR3 in amino acids: CASSFRLQGSEEKLFF. The CDR3 coding sequence is TGTGCCAGCAGCTTCCGACTACAGGGGTCAGAAGAAAAACTGTTTTTT.

The J gene is TRBJ1-2, the V gene TRBV2; 9 bases are shared with TRBD1. The germline V gene encodes CDR1 SNHLY and CDR2 FYNNEI. With V trimmed by 5 bases and J by 2 bases, 6 bases remained unmatched. There are 15 residues in the CDR3. CDR3 residues: CASSRLQGANYGYTF. For the CDR3, the DNA is TGTGCCAGCAGTCGTCTACAGGGGGCAAACTATGGCTACACCTTC.

The rearrangement joins TRBV6-5 to TRBJ1-1; D not certain. This CDR3 comprises 12 residues. Germline loops: CDR1 MNHEY, CDR2 SVGAGI. V was cut by 10 bases and J by 7 bases, with 16 bases left in between. This chain's CDR3 is CATSQVTGEAFF. The CDR3 DNA sequence: TGTGCCACCTCGCAGGTAACGGGTGAAGCTTTCTTT.